One sample yielded the 3 T cell receptor beta chains listed below, sequenced in a study of blood T cells in healthy people across ages. Using a J-beta primer mix together with a sample-barcoded 5' primer, a second PCR was run for roughly 6 to 11 cycles. TCRdb redid the calling of the 5' RACE reads with MiXCR, one entry per CDR3 protein. The sample includes over 950,000 distinct CDR3 sequences, roughly half seen only once; the top ten take about a fifth. The specimen was blood. All receptors come from a woman aged 60-75 years in good health.

The chain joins TRBV6-1 to TRBJ2-7, with D maybe TRBD2 (5 bases). V was shortened by 6 bases and J by 0 bases, with 21 bases between the two germline ends. The CDR3 covers 17 residues. Germline V CDR1 and CDR2: MNHNS, SASEGT. The CDR3: CASRKEVGQASSYEQYF. CDR3 bases: TGTGCCAGCAGGAAGGAGGTCGGTCAGGCAAGCTCCTACGAGCAGTACTTC.

This clonotype was detected only a few times. V is TRBV20-1 and J is TRBJ1-6; the D is unclear. V shed 0 bases and J shed 9 bases, with 6 bases lying between them. Germline CDR1 and CDR2: DFQATT and SNEGSKA (reference sequence). This CDR3 has 12 amino acids. The CDR3 sequence: CSARDRLSPLHF. The CDR3 DNA sequence: TGCAGTGCTAGAGATAGGCTTTCACCCCTCCACTTT.

This clonotype was observed many times. A read error may account for a junction end that differs from germline. The chain combines TRBV5-1 with TRBJ2-7; D gene uncertain. CDR1 is SGHRS and CDR2 is YFSETQ in the germline V gene. This CDR3 is built from 12 residues. The CDR3 DNA reads TGTGCCAGCAGCTTAGGGAACTACGAGCAGTACTTC. Amino acid sequence: CASSLGNYEQYF.